The clone carrying this T cell receptor (beta chain) has just a few counts. Its target is unknown. The germline V gene has CDR1 MNHNY and CDR2 SVGAGI (reference sequence). This CDR3 has 15 amino acids. Trimming left V 0 bases short and J 5 bases short, with 11 bases between. These data come from a study of cytomegalovirus exposure and HLA in healthy donors. These donors were members of the roughly 120-subject validation cohort, a group separate from the roughly 700-subject first cohort. Notes on the study in general: CMV antigen specificity was confirmed in vitro for a few CMV-associated chains. Usually a TCR sequence was rare, but some public TCRs were found in many donors. The listing of 150 to 200 TCR beta chains classed them as cytomegalovirus-associated.

Using immunoSEQ multiplex PCR, the repertoire was profiled, and TCRdb retains in-frame clones only, with some absent. The table includes 55,000 to 65,000 clones, more than 90% detected once. The source of this sequence is a man in his late teens or twenties in good health and CMV-seronegative. The V gene is TRBV6-6, the J gene TRBJ2-1, with D perhaps matching TRBD2 (6 bases). Material for sequencing was PBMCs. CDR3 amino acids: CASSYSDSGNNEQFF. CDR3 DNA: TGTGCCAGCAGTTACTCGGATAGCGGCAACAATGAGCAGTTCTTC.